Each of the 9 T cell receptor beta chains below was sequenced from the same sample in a study of shared clonotypes between healthy human individuals. Measured with immunoSEQ multiplex PCR; TCRdb has only the in-frame clones, and not every one. The sample lists under 600,000 clones; nearly 80% were seen once. Sample: PBMCs. These receptors were collected from a woman in her thirties or forties in good health. Some clones in this sample may be carry-over from other donors' samples.

The rearrangement uses TRBV30 and TRBJ1-2; unclear D gene. Germline loops: CDR1 GTSNPN, CDR2 SVGIG (reference sequence). The CDR3 loop spans 16 amino acids. V gave up 0 bases and J gave up 5 bases, with 19 bases separating them. CDR3: CAWSVRPGSTLYGYTF. The DNA for the CDR3 is TGTGCCTGGAGTGTACGGCCAGGCTCAACATTATATGGCTACACCTTC.

The gene calls are TRBV4-1 and TRBJ2-5; the match to TRBD1 covers 11 bases. J was trimmed by 5 bases and V by 1 base; bases with no gene match: 3. Looked up from germline, CDR1 is MGHRA and CDR2 is YSYEKL. This CDR3 has 15 amino acids. The CDR3 sequence is CASSQGTGGIETQYF. In DNA, the CDR3 is TGCGCCAGCAGCCAAGGGACAGGGGGCATCGAGACCCAGTACTTC.

This sequence joins TRBV4-1 and TRBJ2-2; the match to TRBD2 covers 9 bases. The V and J ends lost 4 bases and 4 bases, in that order; junction bases with no gene match: 10. CDR1 and CDR2 from the germline V gene are MGHRA and YSYEKL. CDR3 length: 17 amino acids. CDR3 region: CASSLLRLAGTTGELFF. The CDR3 DNA reads TGCGCCAGCAGCCTACTACGGCTAGCGGGGACCACCGGGGAGCTGTTTTTT.

The V and J genes are TRBV18 and TRBJ1-1, with TRBD1 identical over 9 bases. With 3 bases clipped from V and 1 base from J, the junction kept 15 bases outside the gene matches. The V gene's germline CDR1 is KGHSH and CDR2 LQKENI. This CDR3 has 19 residues. CDR3 residues: CASSPRGPGTGMGNTEAFF. The CDR3 region has the DNA TGTGCCAGCTCACCCCGAGGTCCCGGGACAGGGATGGGGAACACTGAAGCTTTCTTT.

This chain connects TRBV30 to TRBJ2-7, with TRBD2 matching over 8 bases. After removal of 3 bases from V and 0 bases from J, the junction contained 7 bases not matched to a gene. Germline CDR1 is GTSNPN and CDR2 is SVGIG (reference sequence). This CDR3 is built from 15 residues. The CDR3 DNA is TGTGCCTGGAGGCCCGGGGGGGGTGGCTCCTACGAGCAGTACTTC. This sequence encodes CAWRPGGGGSYEQYF. The full variable domain, rest sourced from reference TRBV30 and TRBJ2-7, is SQTIHQWPATLVQPVGSPLSLECTVEGTSNPNLYWYRQAAGRGLQLLFYSVGIGQISSEVPQNLSASRPQDRQFILSSKKLLLSDSGFYLCAWRPGGGGSYEQYFGPGTRLTVT.

The chain uses TRBV18 and TRBJ2-7; 9 bases are a match to TRBD2. The CDR3 is made up of 14 amino acids. Germline V gene lookup returns CDR1 KGHSH and CDR2 LQKENI. V gave up 1 base and J gave up 7 bases; unmatched junction bases: 5. The CDR3 DNA reads TGTGCCAGCTCACCACGGTCTAGCGGGATTGAGCAGTACTTC. Its protein product is CASSPRSSGIEQYF.

This chain uses TRBV7-2 with TRBJ1-5, with D possibly matching TRBD1 (5 bases). Germline CDR1 reads SGHTA; CDR2 reads FQGNSA. Trimming shortened V by 4 bases and J by 0 bases, and 13 bases separated the two germline ends. The CDR3 length is 16 residues. The CDR3 DNA sequence: TGTGCCAGCAGCTGGACCGGGACGGATAGCAATCAGCCCCAGCATTTT. Encoded protein: CASSWTGTDSNQPQHF.

This clone appeared a single time. The CDR3 is CASRGVSYEQYF. The CDR3 DNA sequence: TGTGCCAGCCGGGGCGTCTCCTACGAGCAGTACTTC. The chain combines TRBV28 with TRBJ2-7; D is perhaps TRBD1 or TRBD2 (5 bases each). With 8 bases removed from V and 0 bases from J, the gap between germline ends came to 8 bases. The CDR3 spans 12 residues. Germline CDR1 is MDHEN and CDR2 is SYDVKM.

This clone was seen only a few times. V usage is TRBV30 and J usage is TRBJ1-2; D unclear. Looked up from germline, CDR1 is GTSNPN and CDR2 is SVGIG (reference sequence). The length of the CDR3 is 12 residues. V dropped 7 bases and J dropped 5 bases, with 14 bases sitting between them. Here the CDR3 DNA reads TGTGCCTCTCCAAGGGAGAATTATGGCTACACCTTC. This encodes CASPRENYGYTF.